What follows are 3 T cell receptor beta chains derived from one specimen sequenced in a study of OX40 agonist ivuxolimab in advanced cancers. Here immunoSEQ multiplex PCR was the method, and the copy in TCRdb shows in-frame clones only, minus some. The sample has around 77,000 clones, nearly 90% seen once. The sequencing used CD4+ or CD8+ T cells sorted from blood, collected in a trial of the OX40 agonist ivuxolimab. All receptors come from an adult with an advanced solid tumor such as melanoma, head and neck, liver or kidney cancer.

The CDR3 region is CASRRTPNTEAFF. Here the CDR3 DNA reads TGTGCCAGCAGGAGGACACCCAACACTGAAGCTTTCTTT. This sequence joins TRBV28 and TRBJ1-1; a weak D match, TRBD1 (5 bases). The germline CDR1 and CDR2 sequences are MDHEN and SYDVKM. The V end lost 6 bases, the J end lost 2 bases, and 10 bases lay between the germline ends. This CDR3 comprises 13 residues.

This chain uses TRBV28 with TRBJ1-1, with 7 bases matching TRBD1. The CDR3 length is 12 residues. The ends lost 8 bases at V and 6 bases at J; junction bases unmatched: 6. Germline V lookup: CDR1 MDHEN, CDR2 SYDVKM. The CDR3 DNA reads TGTGCCAGCGGGCGGACAGGCGCTGAAGCTTTCTTT. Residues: CASGRTGAEAFF.

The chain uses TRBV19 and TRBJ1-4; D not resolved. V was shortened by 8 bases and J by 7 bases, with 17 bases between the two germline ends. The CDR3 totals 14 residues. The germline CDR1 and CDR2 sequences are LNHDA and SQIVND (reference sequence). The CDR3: CASDAFGIGEKLFF. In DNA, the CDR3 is TGTGCCAGTGACGCCTTCGGAATCGGTGAAAAACTGTTTTTT. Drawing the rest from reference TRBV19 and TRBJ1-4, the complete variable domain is DGGITQSPKYLFRKEGQNVTLSCEQNLNHDAMYWYRQDPGQGLRLIYYSQIVNDFQKGDIAEGYSVSREKKESFPLTVTSAQKNPTAFYLCASDAFGIGEKLFFGSGTQLSVL.